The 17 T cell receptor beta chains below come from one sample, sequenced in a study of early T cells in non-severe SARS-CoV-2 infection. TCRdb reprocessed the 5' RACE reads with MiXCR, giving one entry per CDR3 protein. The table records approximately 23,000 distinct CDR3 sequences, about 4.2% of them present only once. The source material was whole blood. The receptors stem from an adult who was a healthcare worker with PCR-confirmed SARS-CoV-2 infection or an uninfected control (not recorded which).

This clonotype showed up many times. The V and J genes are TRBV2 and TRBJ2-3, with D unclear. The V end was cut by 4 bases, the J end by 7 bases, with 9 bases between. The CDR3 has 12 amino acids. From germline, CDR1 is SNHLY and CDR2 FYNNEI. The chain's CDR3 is CASSARFNTQYF. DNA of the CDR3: TGTGCCAGCAGTGCCCGGTTTAATACGCAGTATTTT.

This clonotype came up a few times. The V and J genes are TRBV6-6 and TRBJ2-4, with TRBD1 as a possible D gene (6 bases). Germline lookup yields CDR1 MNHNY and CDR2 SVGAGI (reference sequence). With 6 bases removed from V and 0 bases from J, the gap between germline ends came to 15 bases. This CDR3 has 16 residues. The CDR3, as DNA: TGTGCCAGCAGATACAGGGATTTAATAGCCAAAAACATTCAGTACTTC. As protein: CASRYRDLIAKNIQYF.

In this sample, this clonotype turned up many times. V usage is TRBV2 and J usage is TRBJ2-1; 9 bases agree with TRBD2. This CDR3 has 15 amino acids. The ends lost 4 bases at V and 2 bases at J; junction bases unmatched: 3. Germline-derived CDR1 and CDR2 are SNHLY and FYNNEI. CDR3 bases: TGTGCCAGCAGTGTAGCGGGAGAGCCCTACAATGAGCAGTTCTTC. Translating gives CASSVAGEPYNEQFF. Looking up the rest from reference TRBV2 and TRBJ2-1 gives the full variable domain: EPEVTQTPSHQVTQMGQEVILRCVPISNHLYFYWYRQILGQKVEFLVSFYNNEISEKSEIFDDQFSVERPDGSNFTLKIRSTKLEDSAMYFCASSVAGEPYNEQFFGPGTRLTVL.

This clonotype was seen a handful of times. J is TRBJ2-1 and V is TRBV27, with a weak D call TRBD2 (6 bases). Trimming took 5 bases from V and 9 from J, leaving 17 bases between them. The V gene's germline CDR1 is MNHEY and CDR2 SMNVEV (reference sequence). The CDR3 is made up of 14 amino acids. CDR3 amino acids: CASSPQYRGSEQFF. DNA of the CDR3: TGTGCCAGCAGTCCCCAGTACCGGGGGAGTGAGCAGTTCTTC.

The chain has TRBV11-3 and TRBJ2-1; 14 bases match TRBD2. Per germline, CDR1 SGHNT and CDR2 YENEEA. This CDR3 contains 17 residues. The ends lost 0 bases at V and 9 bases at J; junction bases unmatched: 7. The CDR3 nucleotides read TGTGCCAGCAGCTTAGATAGGGGACTAGCGGGAGTGGGTGAGCAGTTCTTC. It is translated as CASSLDRGLAGVGEQFF.

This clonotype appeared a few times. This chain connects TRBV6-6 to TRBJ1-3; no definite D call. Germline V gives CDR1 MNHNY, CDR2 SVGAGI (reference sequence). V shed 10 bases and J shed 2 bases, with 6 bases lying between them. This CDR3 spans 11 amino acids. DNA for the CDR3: TGTGCCACTACTCCTGGAAACACCATATATTTT. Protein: CATTPGNTIYF.

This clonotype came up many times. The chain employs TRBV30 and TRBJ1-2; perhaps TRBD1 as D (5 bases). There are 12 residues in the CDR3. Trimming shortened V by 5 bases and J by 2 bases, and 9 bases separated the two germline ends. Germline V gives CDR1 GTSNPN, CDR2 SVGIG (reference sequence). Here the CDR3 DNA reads TGTGCCTGGGAGGGGTTGAACTATGGCTACACCTTC. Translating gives CAWEGLNYGYTF.

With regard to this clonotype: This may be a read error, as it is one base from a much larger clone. The CDR3 nucleotides read TGCGCCAGCTGCCAGTTGGCTATGAACACTGAAGCTTTCTTT. Protein product: CASCQLAMNTEAFF. This rearrangement joins TRBV4-1 to TRBJ1-1; unclear D gene. The CDR3 runs 14 residues. Per germline, CDR1 MGHRA and CDR2 YSYEKL.

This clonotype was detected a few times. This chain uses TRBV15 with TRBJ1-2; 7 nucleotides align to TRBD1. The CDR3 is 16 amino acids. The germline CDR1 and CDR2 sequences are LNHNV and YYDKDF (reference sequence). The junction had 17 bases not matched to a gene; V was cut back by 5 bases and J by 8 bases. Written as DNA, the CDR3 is TGTGCCACCAGCTTCACGGGCGGGACAGAACTGGGCGGCTACACCTTC. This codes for CATSFTGGTELGGYTF.

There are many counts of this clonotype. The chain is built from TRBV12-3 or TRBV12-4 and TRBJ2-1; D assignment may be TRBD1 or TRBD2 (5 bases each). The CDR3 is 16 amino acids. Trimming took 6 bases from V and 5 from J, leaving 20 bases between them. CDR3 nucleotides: TGTGCCAGCAGACGTCGACAGCTCAGCGGTAACAATGAGCAGTTCTTC. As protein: CASRRRQLSGNNEQFF.

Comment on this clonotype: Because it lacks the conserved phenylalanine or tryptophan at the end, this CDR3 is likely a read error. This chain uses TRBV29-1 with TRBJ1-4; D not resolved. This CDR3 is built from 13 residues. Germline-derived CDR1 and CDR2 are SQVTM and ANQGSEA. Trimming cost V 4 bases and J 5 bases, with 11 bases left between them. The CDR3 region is CSVADRVNEKLFY. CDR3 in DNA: TGCAGCGTTGCAGATAGAGTAAATGAAAAACTGTTTTAT.

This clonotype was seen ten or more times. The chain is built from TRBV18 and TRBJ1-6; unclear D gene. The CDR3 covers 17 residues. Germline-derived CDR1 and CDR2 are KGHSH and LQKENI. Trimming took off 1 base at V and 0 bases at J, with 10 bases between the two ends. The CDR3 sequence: CASSPRSRNSYNSPLHF. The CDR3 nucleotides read TGTGCCAGCTCACCACGGTCCAGGAACTCCTATAATTCACCCCTCCACTTT.

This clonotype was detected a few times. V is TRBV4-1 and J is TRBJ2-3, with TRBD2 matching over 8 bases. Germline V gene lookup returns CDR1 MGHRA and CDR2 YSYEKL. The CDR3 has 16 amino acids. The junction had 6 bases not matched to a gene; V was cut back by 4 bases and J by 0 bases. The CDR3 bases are TGCGCCAGCAGCCCCCAACTAGCGGCAAGCACAGATACGCAGTATTTT. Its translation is CASSPQLAASTDTQYF.

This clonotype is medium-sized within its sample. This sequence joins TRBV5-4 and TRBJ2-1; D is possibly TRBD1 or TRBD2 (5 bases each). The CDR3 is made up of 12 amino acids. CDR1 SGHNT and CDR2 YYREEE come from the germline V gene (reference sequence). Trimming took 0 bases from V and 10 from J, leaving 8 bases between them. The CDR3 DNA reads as TGTGCCAGCAGCTTGGCCGGGGACGAGCAGTTCTTC. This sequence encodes CASSLAGDEQFF.

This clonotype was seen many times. The CDR3 here is CASSGGQYNQPQHF. For the CDR3, the DNA is TGTGCCAGCAGCGGGGGACAGTACAATCAGCCCCAGCATTTT. The V gene is TRBV12-3 or TRBV12-4, the J gene TRBJ1-5, with 7 bases that match TRBD1. V trimming: 6 bases; J trimming: 3 bases; junction bases outside the gene matches: 5. The CDR3 sequence is 14 residues long.

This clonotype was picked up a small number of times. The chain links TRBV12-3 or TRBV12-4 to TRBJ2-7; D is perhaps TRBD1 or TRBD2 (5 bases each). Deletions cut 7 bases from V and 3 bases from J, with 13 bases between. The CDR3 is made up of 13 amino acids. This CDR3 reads CASTGTFRYEQYF. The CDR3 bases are TGTGCCAGCACTGGGACCTTCCGCTACGAGCAGTACTTC.

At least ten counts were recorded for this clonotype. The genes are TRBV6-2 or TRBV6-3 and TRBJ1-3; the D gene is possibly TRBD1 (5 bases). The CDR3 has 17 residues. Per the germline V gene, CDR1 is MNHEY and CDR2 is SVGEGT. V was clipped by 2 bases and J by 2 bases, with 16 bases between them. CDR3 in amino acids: CASSYDGSGLTGNTIYF. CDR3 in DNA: TGTGCCAGCAGTTACGATGGGTCGGGACTCACTGGAAACACCATATATTTT.